This entry concerns a single TCR beta chain. Its antigen is still unknown. A read error likely explains this, since a far larger clone differs by one base. From cysteine to phenylalanine, the CDR3 is 14 amino acids long. Only the CDR3 part of the read is kept: 42 bases, read in frame from the first base. Cut back by 9 bases and 9 bases, the V and J ends lie 22 bases apart. This sample was included in a study of low-dose radiotherapy and immunotherapy resistance in tumors (dated by TCRdb to the early 2020s). With regard to the full study: Patients in Cohort 1 were given 0.5 Gy per fraction every 2 weeks, and the prescribed total PTV dose was 6.5 Gy. Patients in Cohort 2 were given 1 Gy per fraction every two weeks, for a total of 13 Gy across 26 weeks. Nivolumab and ipilimumab were both given intravenously, with nivolumab at a 240 mg flat dose every two weeks and ipilimumab at 1 mg/kg every six weeks. Every two weeks, patients got intravenous cyclophosphamide at 200 mg/m2, given one day ahead of each radiation and immunotherapy administration. No randomization into treatment groups was done for the people taking part in the trial. Starting on cycle 1 day 1, patients took 300 mg of aspirin by mouth once a day for four cycles. Eight patients were included in the translational analysis, namely three from the first dose cohort plus the first five from the second dose cohort.

In light of the paper, this sample's time point label describes: after trial treatment. This specimen's treatment or condition label, interpreted: LDRT plus nivolumab, ipilimumab, low-dose cyclophosphamide and aspirin (RACIN trial). Donors were enrolled in RACIN, a single-arm phase I dose-escalation trial combining nivolumab, ipilimumab, aspirin, low-dose cyclophosphamide and low-dose radiotherapy. Patients with advanced, TIL-negative solid tumors were considered eligible. Sequencing relied on an Illumina HiSeq 2500. Superscript III and a set of TRAV- and TRBV-specific primers were used to synthesize first-strand cDNA, so that both TCRalpha and TCRbeta chains were covered. A roughly 19-cycle PCR with Phusion amplified the TCRs, pairing a constant-region primer with the adapter that was attached to the V primers. The isolated mRNA was amplified using the MessageAmp II aRNA Amplification Kit, with in vitro transcription performed for approximately 16 hours at 37 degrees C. The Dynabeads mRNA DIRECT Purification Kit was used to isolate mRNA for TCR sequencing. Indexed Illumina adapters were added in a second Phusion PCR of roughly 25 cycles, and the PCR products were purified with AMPure XP beads. The source study handled its data this way. Using custom Perl scripts, TCR sequences encoding the same protein were pooled, out-of-frame sequences were removed, and the abundance of each clonotype was computed. Any TCR sequence backed by just one read was left out of the analysis. Repertoire metrics included Shannon entropy, Gini index, clonality, richness, and frequency of TCRs shared between repertoires. The raw public data were reprocessed by TCRdb itself: fastp quality trimming at Q25, MiXCR clonotype calling, in-frame beta chains only. Identical CDR3 protein sequences are pooled into one entry, listed with their most common genes and DNA. V and J calls and clone size were set by TCRdb, not the authors. The sample yields about 91,000 distinct CDR3 sequences; 20% to 25% were counted once. The ten biggest clones cover 10% to 15% of the sample.

This clonotype was obtained from a female donor with ovarian cancer. Sample: PBMCs, taken after low-dose radiotherapy plus immunotherapy. In this chain, TRBV5-3 is recombined with TRBJ2-1, with TRBD2 as a weak D call on 5 bases. TRBV5-3 is known as an ORF, though its function is uncertain. CDR3 reads: CANSNLGGLAEQFF. The DNA is TGTGCCAACAGCAACTTAGGAGGTCTGGCTGAGCAGTTCTTC.